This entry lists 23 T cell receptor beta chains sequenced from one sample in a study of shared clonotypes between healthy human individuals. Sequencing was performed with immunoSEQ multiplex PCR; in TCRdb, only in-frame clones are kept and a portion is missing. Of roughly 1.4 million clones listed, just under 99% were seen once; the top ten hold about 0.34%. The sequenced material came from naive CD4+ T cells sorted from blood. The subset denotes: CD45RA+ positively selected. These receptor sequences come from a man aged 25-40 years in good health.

CDR3 sequence reads: CASSLDLPGVGNTIYF. In DNA, the CDR3 is TGTGCCAGCAGCTTGGACCTTCCAGGGGTCGGAAACACCATATATTTT. This chain connects TRBV7-6 to TRBJ1-3; the D gene is possibly TRBD1 (6 bases). The CDR3 totals 16 residues. From germline, CDR1 is SGHVS and CDR2 FNYEAQ. Trimming pared 3 bases from V and 4 bases from J, leaving 16 bases between.

The CDR3 region has the DNA TGTGCCAGCTCACCCCGGACTAGCGTGAGCGGGGCCACCGGGGAGCTGTTTTTT. Residues: CASSPRTSVSGATGELFF. J is TRBJ2-2 and V is TRBV18; 9 bases are shared with TRBD2. CDR1 KGHSH and CDR2 LQKENI come from the germline V gene. The V gene end was trimmed by 3 bases and the J gene end by 4 bases; junction bases not matched to a gene: 12. The CDR3 is made up of 18 amino acids.

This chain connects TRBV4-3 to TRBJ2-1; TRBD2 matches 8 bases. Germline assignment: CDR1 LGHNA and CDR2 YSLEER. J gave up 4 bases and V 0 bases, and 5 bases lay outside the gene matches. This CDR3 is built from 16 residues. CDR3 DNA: TGCGCCAGCAGCCAAGACCCTAGCGGGCATTACAATGAGCAGTTCTTC. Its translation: CASSQDPSGHYNEQFF.

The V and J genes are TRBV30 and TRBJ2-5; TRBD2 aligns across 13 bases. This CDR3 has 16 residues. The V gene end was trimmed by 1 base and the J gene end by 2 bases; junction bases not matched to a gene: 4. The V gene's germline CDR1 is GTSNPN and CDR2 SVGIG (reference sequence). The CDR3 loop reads CAWSELAGGWQETQYF. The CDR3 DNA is TGTGCCTGGAGTGAACTAGCGGGAGGGTGGCAAGAGACCCAGTACTTC.

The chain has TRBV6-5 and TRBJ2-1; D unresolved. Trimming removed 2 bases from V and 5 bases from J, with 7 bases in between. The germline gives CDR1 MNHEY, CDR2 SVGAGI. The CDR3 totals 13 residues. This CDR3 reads CASSYGGNNEQFF. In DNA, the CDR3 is TGTGCCAGCAGTTACGGCGGAAACAATGAGCAGTTCTTC.

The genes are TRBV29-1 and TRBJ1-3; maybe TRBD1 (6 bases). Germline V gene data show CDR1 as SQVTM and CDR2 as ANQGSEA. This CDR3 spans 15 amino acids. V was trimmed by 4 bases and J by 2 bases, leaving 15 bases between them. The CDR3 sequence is CSVGTHGGPGNTIYF. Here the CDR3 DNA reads TGCAGCGTTGGTACCCATGGGGGCCCTGGAAACACCATATATTTT.

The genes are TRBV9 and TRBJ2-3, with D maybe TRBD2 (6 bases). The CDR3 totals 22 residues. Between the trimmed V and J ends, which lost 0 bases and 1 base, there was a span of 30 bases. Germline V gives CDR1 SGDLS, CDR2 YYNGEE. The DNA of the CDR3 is TGTGCCAGCAGCGTAGTCTCCCTTCTAAAATCCTGCCTCGCGGGACGCACAGATACGCAGTATTTT. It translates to CASSVVSLLKSCLAGRTDTQYF.

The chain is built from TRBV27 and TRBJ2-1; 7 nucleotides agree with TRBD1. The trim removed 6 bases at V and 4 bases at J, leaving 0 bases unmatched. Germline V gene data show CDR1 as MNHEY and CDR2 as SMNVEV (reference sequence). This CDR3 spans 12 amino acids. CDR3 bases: TGTGCCAGCAGACAGGGGTACAATGAGCAGTTCTTC. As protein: CASRQGYNEQFF.

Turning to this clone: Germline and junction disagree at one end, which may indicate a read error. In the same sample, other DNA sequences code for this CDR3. CDR3 nucleotides: TGTGCCAGCAGCCTAGCGGGGACCTACGAGCAGTACTTC. Its protein product is CASSLAGTYEQYF. V and J are TRBV7-2 and TRBJ2-7; 9 bases map to TRBD2. From germline, CDR1 is SGHTA and CDR2 FQGNSA. This CDR3 contains 13 residues.

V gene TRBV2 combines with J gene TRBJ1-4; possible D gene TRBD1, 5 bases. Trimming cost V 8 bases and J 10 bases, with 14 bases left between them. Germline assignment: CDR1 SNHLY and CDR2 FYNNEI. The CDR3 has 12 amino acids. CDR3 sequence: CASSGGASKLFF. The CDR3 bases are TGTGCCAGCTCCGGGGGAGCATCAAAACTGTTTTTT.

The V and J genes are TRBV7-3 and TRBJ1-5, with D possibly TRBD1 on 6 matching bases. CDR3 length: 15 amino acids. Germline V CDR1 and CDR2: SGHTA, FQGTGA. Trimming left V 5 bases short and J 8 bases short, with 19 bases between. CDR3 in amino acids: CASSLAYREVKPQHF. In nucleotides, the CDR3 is TGTGCCAGCAGCCTAGCCTACAGGGAGGTGAAGCCCCAGCATTTT. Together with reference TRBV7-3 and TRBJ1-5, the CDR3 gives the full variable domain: GAGVSQTPSNKVTEKGKYVELRCDPISGHTALYWYRQSLGQGPEFLIYFQGTGAADDSGLPNDRFFAVRPEGSVSTLKIQRTERGDSAVYLCASSLAYREVKPQHFGDGTRLSIL.

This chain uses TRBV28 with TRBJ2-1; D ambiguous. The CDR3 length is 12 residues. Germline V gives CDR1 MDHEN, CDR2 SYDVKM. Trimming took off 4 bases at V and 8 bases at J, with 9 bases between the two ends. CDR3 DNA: TGTGCCAGCAGTTGGGCAGAAGATGAGCAGTTCTTC. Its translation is CASSWAEDEQFF.

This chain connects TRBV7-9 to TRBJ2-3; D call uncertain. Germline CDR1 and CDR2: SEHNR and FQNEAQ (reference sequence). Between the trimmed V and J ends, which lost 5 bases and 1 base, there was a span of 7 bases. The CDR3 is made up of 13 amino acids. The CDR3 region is CASSPKGTDTQYF. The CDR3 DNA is TGTGCCAGCAGCCCAAAGGGCACAGATACGCAGTATTTT.

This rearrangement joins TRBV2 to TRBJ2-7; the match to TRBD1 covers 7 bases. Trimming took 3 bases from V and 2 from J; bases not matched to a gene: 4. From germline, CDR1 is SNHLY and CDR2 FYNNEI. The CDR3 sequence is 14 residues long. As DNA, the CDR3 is TGTGCCAGCAGTGAGTTAGGGGGCCCCTACGAGCAGTACTTC. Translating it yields CASSELGGPYEQYF.

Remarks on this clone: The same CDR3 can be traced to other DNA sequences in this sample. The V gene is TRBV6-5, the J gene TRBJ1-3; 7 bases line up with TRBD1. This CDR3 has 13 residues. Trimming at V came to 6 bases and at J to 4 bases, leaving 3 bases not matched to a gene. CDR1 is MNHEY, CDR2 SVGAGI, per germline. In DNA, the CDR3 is TGTGCCAGCAGACAGGGGTTCGGAAACACCATATATTTT. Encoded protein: CASRQGFGNTIYF.

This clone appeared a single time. The DNA for the CDR3 is TGTGCCAGCAGCCCCCCGCAGGGGGATGAGCAGTTCTTC. Encoded protein: CASSPPQGDEQFF. The rearrangement uses TRBV16 and TRBJ2-1; the match to TRBD1 covers 7 bases. V shed 4 bases and J 8 bases; nucleotides not matched to a gene: 5. Germline loops: CDR1 KGHSY, CDR2 FQNENV. The CDR3 covers 13 residues.

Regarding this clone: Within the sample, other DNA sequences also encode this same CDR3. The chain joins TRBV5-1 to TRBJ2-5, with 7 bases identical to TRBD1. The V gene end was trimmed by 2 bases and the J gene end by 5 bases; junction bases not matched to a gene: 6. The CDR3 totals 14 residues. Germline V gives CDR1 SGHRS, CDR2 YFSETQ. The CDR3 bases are TGCGCCAGCAGCTTAAGCAGAGGGGGCGAGACCCAGTACTTC. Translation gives CASSLSRGGETQYF. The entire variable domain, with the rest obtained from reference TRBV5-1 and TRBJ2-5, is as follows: KAGVTQTPRYLIKTRGQQVTLSCSPISGHRSVSWYQQTPGQGLQFLFEYFSETQRNKGNFPGRFSGRQFSNSRSEMNVSTLELGDSALYLCASSLSRGGETQYFGPGTRLLVL.

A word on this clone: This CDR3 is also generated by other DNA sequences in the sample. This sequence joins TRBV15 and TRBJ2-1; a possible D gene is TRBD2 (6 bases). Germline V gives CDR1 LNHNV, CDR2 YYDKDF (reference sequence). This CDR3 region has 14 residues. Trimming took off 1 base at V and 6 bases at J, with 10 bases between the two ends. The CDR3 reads CATSRVGGGNEQFF. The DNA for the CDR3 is TGTGCCACCAGCAGAGTCGGGGGAGGCAATGAGCAGTTCTTC.

The CDR3 loop reads CASSLAAGKDTQYF. DNA of the CDR3: TGTGCCAGCAGCTTAGCCGCGGGCAAAGATACGCAGTATTTT. V is TRBV11-2 and J is TRBJ2-3; possibly TRBD2 for D (5 bases). The V gene lost 1 base and the J gene lost 5 bases, with 10 bases spanning the gap. Germline assignment: CDR1 SGHAT and CDR2 FQNNGV. The CDR3 extends over 14 amino acids.

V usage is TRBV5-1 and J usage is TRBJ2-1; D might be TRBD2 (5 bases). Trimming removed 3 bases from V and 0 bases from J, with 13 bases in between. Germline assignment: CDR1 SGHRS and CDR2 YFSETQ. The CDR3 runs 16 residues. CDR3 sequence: CASSSDSVSSYNEQFF. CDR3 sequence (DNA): TGCGCCAGCAGCTCCGATAGCGTTAGCTCCTACAATGAGCAGTTCTTC.

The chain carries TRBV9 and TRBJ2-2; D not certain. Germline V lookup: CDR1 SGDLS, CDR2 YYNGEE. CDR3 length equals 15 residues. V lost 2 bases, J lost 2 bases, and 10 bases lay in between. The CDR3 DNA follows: TGTGCCAGCAGCGTTGAGGCTCATAACACCGGGGAGCTGTTTTTT. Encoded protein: CASSVEAHNTGELFF.

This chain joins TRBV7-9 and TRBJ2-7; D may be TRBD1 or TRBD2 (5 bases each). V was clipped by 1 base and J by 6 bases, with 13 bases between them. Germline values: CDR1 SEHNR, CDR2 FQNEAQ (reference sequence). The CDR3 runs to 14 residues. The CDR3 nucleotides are TGTGCCAGCAGCTTAGGATCTTGGGGGTTCGAGCAGTACTTC. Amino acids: CASSLGSWGFEQYF.

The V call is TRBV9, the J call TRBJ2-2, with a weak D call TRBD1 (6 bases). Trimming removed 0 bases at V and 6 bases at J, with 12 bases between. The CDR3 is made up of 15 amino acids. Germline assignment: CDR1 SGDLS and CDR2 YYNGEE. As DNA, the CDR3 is TGTGCCAGCAGCGTAGGCGTCAGGGGATCCGGGGAGCTGTTTTTT. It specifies CASSVGVRGSGELFF.